The 28 T cell receptor beta chains in this list originate from one sample, sequenced in a study of regulatory T cells in long-lasting Graves disease. iRepertoire HTBI primers and Arm-PCR of CDR3 regions built TCR beta libraries. TCRdb fed the multiplex PCR reads into MiXCR, producing one record per CDR3 protein. The repertoire consists of around 450,000 distinct CDR3 sequences, with approximately 16% occurring once and the leading ten covering over 7.5%. Noted time point: newly diagnosed GD, antithyroid drugs for less than 3 months. PBMCs were the source of the RNA used for TCR sequencing. This sample was also put to use in a study of T cells in Graves' hyperthyroidism and ophthalmopathy.

Sequencing was performed on peripheral blood mononuclear cells (PBMCs), taken at new diagnosis, from a patient treated with antithyroid drugs. The receptor source for this set is a woman in her thirties or forties with Graves disease.

This clonotype has a count of ten or more. This sequence joins TRBV24-1 and TRBJ1-5; D remains ambiguous. This CDR3 has 12 amino acids. CDR1 is KGHDR, CDR2 SFDVKD, per germline. Trimming left V 12 bases short and J 2 bases short, with 10 bases between. The CDR3 loop reads CAVSQGNQPQHF. The DNA of the CDR3 is TGTGCCGTTTCGCAGGGCAATCAGCCCCAGCATTTT.

Notes on this clonotype: This CDR3 fails to terminate in the conserved phenylalanine or tryptophan, so it likely reflects a read error. The rearrangement joins TRBV10-3 to TRBJ1-1; possibly TRBD1 for D (5 bases). The germline CDR1 and CDR2 sequences are ENHRY and SYGVKD. The CDR3 is 11 residues long. V dropped 8 bases and J dropped 1 base, with 5 bases sitting between them. The CDR3 loop is CAIQGNTEAFS. CDR3 DNA sequence: TGTGCCATCCAGGGGAACACTGAAGCTTTCTCT.

This clonotype was recorded many times. The rearrangement joins TRBV18 to TRBJ2-3, with 7 bases fitting TRBD1. V dropped 8 bases and J dropped 1; count of bases not matched to a gene: 12. CDR1 and CDR2 (germline): KGHSH, LQKENI. CDR3 length equals 16 residues. The CDR3 nucleotides are TGTGCCAGCACCATCACAGCCGGACAGGGCACAGATACGCAGTATTTT. It translates to CASTITAGQGTDTQYF. The whole variable domain, remainder taken from reference TRBV18 and TRBJ2-3, is NAGVMQNPRHLVRRRGQEARLRCSPMKGHSHVYWYRQLPEEGLKFMVYLQKENIIDESGMPKERFSAEFPKEGPSILRIQQVVRGDSAAYFCASTITAGQGTDTQYFGPGTRLTVL.

This clonotype was recorded at least ten times. The chain links TRBV11-3 to TRBJ2-1; D is unclear. The CDR3 length is 14 residues. Germline V gene lookup returns CDR1 SGHNT and CDR2 YENEEA. Trimming removed 5 bases from V and 6 bases from J, with 14 bases in between. The CDR3 nucleotides read TGTGCCAGCAGCCCCCGGATCCAGCTCAATGAGCAGTTCTTC. Protein product: CASSPRIQLNEQFF.

The CDR3 DNA reads TGTGCCAGCACACGGGGGGTGGTTCCCGGGAGCGCGCAGTACTTC. Translating it yields CASTRGVVPGSAQYF. This sequence joins TRBV18 and TRBJ2-7; 7 nucleotides agree with TRBD2. Germline V gene lookup returns CDR1 KGHSH and CDR2 LQKENI. The CDR3 spans 15 residues. Trimming took 8 bases from V and 9 from J; bases not matched to a gene: 19.

In this sample, this clonotype turned up many times. This chain connects TRBV19 to TRBJ1-2; D remains ambiguous. V dropped 3 bases and J dropped 3 bases, with 14 bases sitting between them. Looked up from germline, CDR1 is LNHDA and CDR2 is SQIVND (reference sequence). This CDR3 spans 15 amino acids. CDR3 nucleotide sequence: TGTGCCAGTAGTATCACCATCCAGGCTCACTATGGCTACACCTTC. This sequence encodes CASSITIQAHYGYTF.

There are many counts of this clonotype. The chain has TRBV24-1 and TRBJ2-5, with a weak D call TRBD2 (6 bases). Germline loops: CDR1 KGHDR, CDR2 SFDVKD. This CDR3 comprises 13 residues. The V and J ends lost 4 bases and 9 bases respectively, with 14 bases between them. CDR3 region: CATSDDGTLSQYF. CDR3 coding DNA: TGTGCCACCAGTGACGACGGGACTCTGTCCCAGTACTTC.

This clonotype was seen many times. The chain joins TRBV7-9 to TRBJ2-7, with D tentatively TRBD2 (5 bases). Germline values: CDR1 SEHNR, CDR2 FQNEAQ (reference sequence). The CDR3 loop spans 11 amino acids. V lost 1 base to trimming and J lost 12 bases, with 10 bases between them. CDR3 sequence reads: CASSLETNSYF. The CDR3, as DNA: TGTGCCAGCAGCTTAGAGACTAATTCGTACTTC.

In this sample, this clonotype turned up many times. The chain employs TRBV9 and TRBJ2-5; D gene unclear. With 0 bases removed from V and 4 bases from J, the gap between germline ends came to 13 bases. The CDR3 is 15 residues long. Germline-derived CDR1 and CDR2 are SGDLS and YYNGEE. The CDR3 protein is CASSVANGLRETQYF. CDR3 DNA sequence: TGTGCCAGCAGCGTAGCTAACGGCCTGAGAGAGACCCAGTACTTC.

This clonotype appeared a few times. This chain connects TRBV5-1 to TRBJ2-5; TRBD2 agrees at 7 bases. Germline V gives CDR1 SGHRS, CDR2 YFSETQ. There are 14 residues in the CDR3. Unmatched junction bases numbered 5, after V lost 4 bases and J lost 2 bases. CDR3 sequence (DNA): TGCGCCAGCAGCCCACTAGCGAAACAAGAGACCCAGTACTTC. The encoded protein is CASSPLAKQETQYF.

This clonotype came up many times. J is TRBJ2-7 and V is TRBV30; D not resolved. The germline V gene has CDR1 GTSNPN and CDR2 SVGIG (reference sequence). The CDR3 totals 14 residues. The V end lost 2 bases, the J end lost 0 bases, and 11 bases lay between the germline ends. The chain's CDR3 is CAWSLSSNSYEQYF. The CDR3 DNA is TGTGCCTGGAGTCTCTCATCCAACTCCTACGAGCAGTACTTC.

This clonotype was seen at least ten times. This sequence joins TRBV7-8 and TRBJ2-2, with 7 bases fitting TRBD1. V lost 2 bases to trimming and J lost 1 base; unmatched junction nucleotides: 4. The germline V gene has CDR1 SGHVS and CDR2 FQNEAQ. The CDR3 runs 16 residues. The CDR3 nucleotides read TGTGCCAGCAGCTTAAGGGGGCTTGTGAACACCGGGGAGCTGTTTTTT. Its protein product is CASSLRGLVNTGELFF.

In this sample, this clonotype turned up many times. This chain joins TRBV6-1 and TRBJ2-7; D could derive from TRBD1 or TRBD2 (5 bases each). Trimming removed 5 bases from V and 5 bases from J, with 19 bases in between. This CDR3 is 15 amino acids long. Germline CDR1 reads MNHNS; CDR2 reads SASEGT. This CDR3 reads CASSRDPLNIDEQYF. The CDR3 DNA is TGTGCCAGCAGTAGGGACCCCCTCAATATTGACGAGCAGTACTTC.

In this sample, this clonotype turned up many times. The chain joins TRBV11-2 to TRBJ2-7, with 7 bases aligning to TRBD2. CDR3 length: 15 amino acids. Trimming took 3 bases from V and 7 from J; bases not matched to a gene: 12. Per germline, CDR1 SGHAT and CDR2 FQNNGV. CDR3 residues: CASSFEWAGEREQYF. The DNA of the CDR3 is TGTGCCAGCAGCTTCGAGTGGGCGGGAGAGCGGGAGCAGTACTTC.

This clonotype showed up just a few times. The chain joins TRBV11-2 to TRBJ1-2; a possible D gene is TRBD1 (6 bases). CDR3 size: 14 residues. Germline V gene lookup returns CDR1 SGHAT and CDR2 FQNNGV. V was clipped by 2 bases and J by 4 bases, with 11 bases between them. CDR3 sequence reads: CASSLTQGIYGYTF. The CDR3, as DNA: TGTGCCAGCAGCTTAACACAGGGTATCTATGGCTACACCTTC.

This clonotype was found many times. The rearrangement links TRBV6-2 or TRBV6-3 to TRBJ1-4, with 9 bases identical to TRBD1. J was trimmed by 6 bases and V by 5 bases; bases with no gene match: 7. The CDR3 length is 15 residues. Germline CDR1 reads MNHEY; CDR2 reads SVGEGT. The CDR3 bases are TGTGCCAGCAGTACAACCGGGACAGGGTATGAAAAACTGTTTTTT. Translation: CASSTTGTGYEKLFF.

This clonotype was seen ten or more times. For the CDR3, the DNA is TGTGCCACCAGCAGAGATACAGGGGCCAATCAGCCCCAGCATTTT. Protein product: CATSRDTGANQPQHF. This chain connects TRBV15 to TRBJ1-5; 7 bases line up with TRBD1. The V and J ends lost 0 bases and 3 bases, in that order; junction bases with no gene match: 2. The CDR3 covers 15 residues. Germline V gives CDR1 LNHNV, CDR2 YYDKDF (reference sequence).

This clonotype has ten or more counts. CDR3 coding DNA: TGTGCCTGGAGTGCGGGGGGACCGATCACAGATACGCAGTATTTT. As protein: CAWSAGGPITDTQYF. The chain is built from TRBV30 and TRBJ2-3, with 7 positions matching TRBD2. With 1 base clipped from V and 2 bases from J, the junction kept 6 bases outside the gene matches. Germline values: CDR1 GTSNPN, CDR2 SVGIG (reference sequence). The CDR3 has 15 amino acids. Full variable domain (missing parts from reference TRBV30 and TRBJ2-3): SQTIHQWPATLVQPVGSPLSLECTVEGTSNPNLYWYRQAAGRGLQLLFYSVGIGQISSEVPQNLSASRPQDRQFILSSKKLLLSDSGFYLCAWSAGGPITDTQYFGPGTRLTVL.

The chain is built from TRBV27 and TRBJ2-1; 10 bases are shared with TRBD2. The V and J ends lost 6 bases and 8 bases, in that order; junction bases with no gene match: 16. The germline gives CDR1 MNHEY, CDR2 SMNVEV (reference sequence). The CDR3 contains 17 residues. CDR3 DNA sequence: TGTGCCAGCAGAATAACTCCCGGACTAGCGGAAAGGTATGAGCAGTTCTTC. Translation gives CASRITPGLAERYEQFF.

This clonotype was seen a handful of times. The CDR3 bases are TGTGCCAGCAGTCCGTGGACTAGCCCCTACGAGCAGTACTTC. Protein: CASSPWTSPYEQYF. This chain uses TRBV2 with TRBJ2-7, with 8 positions matching TRBD2. The CDR3 sequence is 14 residues long. With V trimmed by 5 bases and J by 2 bases, 5 bases remained unmatched. Germline-derived CDR1 and CDR2 are SNHLY and FYNNEI. Full variable domain (outside the CDR3, taken from reference TRBV2 and TRBJ2-7): EPEVTQTPSHQVTQMGQEVILRCVPISNHLYFYWYRQILGQKVEFLVSFYNNEISEKSEIFDDQFSVERPDGSNFTLKIRSTKLEDSAMYFCASSPWTSPYEQYFGPGTRLTVT.

This clonotype was seen ten or more times. The chain is built from TRBV6-5 and TRBJ2-2, with D maybe TRBD1 (6 bases). Germline lookup yields CDR1 MNHEY and CDR2 SVGAGI. The CDR3 length is 16 residues. V lost 4 bases, J lost 2 bases, and 14 bases lay in between. The CDR3 DNA reads as TGTGCCAGCAGTTCCACCGGGACATCCAACACCGGGGAGCTGTTTTTT. Amino acids: CASSSTGTSNTGELFF.

A note on this clonotype: Germline and junction disagree at one end, which may indicate a read error. The chain links TRBV7-7 to TRBJ2-3; TRBD2 matches 13 bases. The CDR3 spans 20 residues. The germline V gene has CDR1 SSHAT and CDR2 FNYEAQ (reference sequence). The CDR3 DNA reads as TGTGCTAGCAGCTTCTATATCCCCCGACTAGCGGGAGGAGACACAGATACGCAGTATTTT. It translates to CASSFYIPRLAGGDTDTQYF.

This clonotype was detected only a few times. V gene TRBV20-1 combines with J gene TRBJ1-2, with D possibly matching TRBD1 (6 bases). The V and J ends lost 0 bases and 2 bases respectively, with 10 bases between them. The CDR3 covers 14 residues. The germline gives CDR1 DFQATT, CDR2 SNEGSKA (reference sequence). The CDR3 region has the DNA TGCAGTGCTAGAGATTACAGGGAGAACTATGGCTACACCTTC. As protein: CSARDYRENYGYTF.

V usage is TRBV28 and J usage is TRBJ2-1; D is unresolved. Deletions cut 7 bases from V and 5 bases from J, with 9 bases between. Germline V gene data show CDR1 as MDHEN and CDR2 as SYDVKM. The CDR3 contains 12 residues. This CDR3 reads CASNQNNNEQFF. The CDR3 DNA sequence: TGTGCCAGCAACCAAAACAACAATGAGCAGTTCTTC. The full variable domain, rest sourced from reference TRBV28 and TRBJ2-1, is DVKVTQSSRYLVKRTGEKVFLECVQDMDHENMFWYRQDPGLGLRLIYFSYDVKMKEKGDIPEGYSVSREKKERFSLILESASTNQTSMYLCASNQNNNEQFFGPGTRLTVL.

In its sample, this clonotype was seen many times. The chain links TRBV5-1 to TRBJ1-2, with a possible D match to TRBD1 (6 bases). CDR3 length: 13 amino acids. V was pared by 3 bases and J by 2 bases, with 8 bases between. CDR1 and CDR2 (germline): SGHRS, YFSETQ. The CDR3, as DNA: TGCGCCAGCAGCTCGGACAGCAACTATGGCTACACCTTC. Its protein is CASSSDSNYGYTF.

This clonotype was picked up a small number of times. This chain connects TRBV19 to TRBJ2-3; D perhaps matches TRBD2 (5 bases). V gave up 3 bases and J gave up 2 bases, with 12 bases separating them. Germline-derived CDR1 and CDR2 are LNHDA and SQIVND (reference sequence). CDR3 length equals 15 residues. CDR3 in amino acids: CASSIQRRATDTQYF. The DNA for the CDR3 is TGTGCCAGTAGTATTCAAAGGCGGGCCACAGATACGCAGTATTTT.

This clonotype was observed a handful of times. The chain is built from TRBV12-3 or TRBV12-4 and TRBJ2-1, with D unresolved. V was cut by 3 bases and J by 2 bases, with 8 bases left in between. The CDR3 extends over 14 amino acids. CDR3: CASSFAETYNEQFF. The DNA of the CDR3 is TGTGCCAGCAGTTTCGCGGAAACCTACAATGAGCAGTTCTTC.

This clonotype came up many times. This chain links TRBV30 with TRBJ2-7; D remains unclear. The CDR3 loop spans 10 amino acids. Trimming removed 2 bases at V and 6 bases at J, with 5 bases between. Germline assignment: CDR1 GTSNPN and CDR2 SVGIG (reference sequence). CDR3 protein: CAWSRSEQYF. CDR3 DNA: TGTGCCTGGAGTCGGAGCGAGCAGTACTTC.